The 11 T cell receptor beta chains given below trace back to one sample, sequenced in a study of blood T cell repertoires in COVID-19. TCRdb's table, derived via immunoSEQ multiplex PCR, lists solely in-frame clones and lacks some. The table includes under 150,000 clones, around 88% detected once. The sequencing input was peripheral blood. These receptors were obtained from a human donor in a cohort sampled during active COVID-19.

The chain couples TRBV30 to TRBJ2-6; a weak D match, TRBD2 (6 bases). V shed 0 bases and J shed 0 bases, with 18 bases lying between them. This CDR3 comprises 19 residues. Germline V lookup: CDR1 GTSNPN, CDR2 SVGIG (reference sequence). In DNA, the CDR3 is TGTGCCTGGAGTGTACCGAGAGGGCAGGGAGGCTCTGGGGCCAACGTCCTGACTTTC. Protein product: CAWSVPRGQGGSGANVLTF.

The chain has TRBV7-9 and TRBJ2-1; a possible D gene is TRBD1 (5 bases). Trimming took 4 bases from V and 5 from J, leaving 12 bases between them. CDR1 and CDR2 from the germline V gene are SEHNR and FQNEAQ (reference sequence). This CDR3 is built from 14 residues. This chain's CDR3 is CASSSRRGDNEQFF. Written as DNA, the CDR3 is TGTGCCAGCAGCTCTAGAAGGGGTGACAATGAGCAGTTCTTC. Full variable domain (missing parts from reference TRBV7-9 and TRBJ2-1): DTGVSQNPRHKITKRGQNVTFRCDPISEHNRLYWYRQTLGQGPEFLTYFQNEAQLEKSRLLSDRFSAERPKGSFSTLEIQRTEQGDSAMYLCASSSRRGDNEQFFGPGTRLTVL.

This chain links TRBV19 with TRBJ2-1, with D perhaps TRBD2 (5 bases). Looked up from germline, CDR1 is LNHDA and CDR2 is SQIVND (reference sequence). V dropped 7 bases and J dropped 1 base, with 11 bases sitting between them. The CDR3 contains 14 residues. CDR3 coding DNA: TGTGCCAGTACGAGAGCGGAGTCCTACAATGAGCAGTTCTTC. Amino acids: CASTRAESYNEQFF.

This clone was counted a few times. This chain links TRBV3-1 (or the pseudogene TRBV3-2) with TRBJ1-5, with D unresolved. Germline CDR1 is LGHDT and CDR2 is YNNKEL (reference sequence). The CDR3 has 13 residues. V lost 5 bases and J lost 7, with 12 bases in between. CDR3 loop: CASSARREQPQHF. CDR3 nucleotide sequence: TGTGCCAGCAGCGCCCGGAGGGAGCAGCCCCAGCATTTT.

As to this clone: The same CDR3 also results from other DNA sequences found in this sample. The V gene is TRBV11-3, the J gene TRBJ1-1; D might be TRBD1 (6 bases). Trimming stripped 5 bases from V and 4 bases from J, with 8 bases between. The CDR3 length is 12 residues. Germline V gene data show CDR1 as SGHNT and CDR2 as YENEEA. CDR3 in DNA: TGTGCCAGCAGCCAAGGGGGCACTGAAGCTTTCTTT. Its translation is CASSQGGTEAFF.

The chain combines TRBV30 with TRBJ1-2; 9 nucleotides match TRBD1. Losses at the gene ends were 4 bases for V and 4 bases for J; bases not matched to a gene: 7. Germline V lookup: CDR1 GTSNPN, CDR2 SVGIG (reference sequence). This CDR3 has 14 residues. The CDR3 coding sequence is TGTGCCTGGACCGTACAGGGGGCTGGCTATGGCTACACCTTC. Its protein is CAWTVQGAGYGYTF.

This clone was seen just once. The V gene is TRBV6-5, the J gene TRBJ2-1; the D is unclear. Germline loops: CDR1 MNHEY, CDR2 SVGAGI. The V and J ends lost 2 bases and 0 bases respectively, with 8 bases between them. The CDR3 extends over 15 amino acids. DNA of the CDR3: TGTGCCAGCAGTTACCTTGGGCGCTCCTACAATGAGCAGTTCTTC. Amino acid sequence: CASSYLGRSYNEQFF.

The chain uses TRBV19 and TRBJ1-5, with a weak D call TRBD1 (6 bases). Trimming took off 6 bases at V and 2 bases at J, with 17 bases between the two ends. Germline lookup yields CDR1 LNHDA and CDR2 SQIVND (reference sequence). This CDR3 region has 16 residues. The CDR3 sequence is CASRHSLQGGNQPQHF. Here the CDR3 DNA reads TGTGCCAGTAGACACAGTTTACAGGGAGGCAATCAGCCCCAGCATTTT.

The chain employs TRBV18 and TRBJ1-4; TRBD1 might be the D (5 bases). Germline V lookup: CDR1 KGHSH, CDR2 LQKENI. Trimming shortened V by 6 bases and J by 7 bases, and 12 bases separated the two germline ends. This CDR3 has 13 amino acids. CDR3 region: CASSRGGSEKLFF. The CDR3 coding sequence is TGTGCCAGCTCCCGGGGGGGGAGTGAAAAACTGTTTTTT.

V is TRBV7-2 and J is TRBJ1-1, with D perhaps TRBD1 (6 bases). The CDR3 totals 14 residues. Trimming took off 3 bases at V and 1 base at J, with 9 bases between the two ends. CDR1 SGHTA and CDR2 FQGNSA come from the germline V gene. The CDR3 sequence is CASSFGGQNTEAFF. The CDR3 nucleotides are TGTGCCAGCAGCTTTGGGGGCCAGAACACTGAAGCTTTCTTT.

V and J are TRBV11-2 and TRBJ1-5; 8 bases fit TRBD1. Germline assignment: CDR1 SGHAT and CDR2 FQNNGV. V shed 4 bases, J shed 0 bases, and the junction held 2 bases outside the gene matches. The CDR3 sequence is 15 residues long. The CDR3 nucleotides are TGTGCCAGCAGCTCGGACAGGGCTAGCAATCAGCCCCAGCATTTT. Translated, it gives CASSSDRASNQPQHF.